The 8 T cell receptor beta chains below come from one sample, sequenced in a study of control samples from healthy donors and cancer patients. Libraries were prepared by immunoSEQ multiplex PCR; TCRdb keeps only in-frame clonotypes and omits some of them. Among more than 85,000 clones listed, just over 90% were seen once. Specimen: blood. These receptors were collected from a human donor in good health. The donor label of this sample is uncertain.

The chain recombines TRBV19 with TRBJ1-2; D gene uncertain. Germline CDR1 is LNHDA and CDR2 is SQIVND (reference sequence). The CDR3 sequence is 15 residues long. Trimming took 2 bases from V and 8 from J, leaving 18 bases between them. DNA for the CDR3: TGTGCCAGTAGTATACCTACAAGCACTCATGGCGGCTACACCTTC. Encoded protein: CASSIPTSTHGGYTF.

The rearrangement uses TRBV29-1 and TRBJ2-3; D unclear. The germline V gene has CDR1 SQVTM and CDR2 ANQGSEA. The CDR3 has 11 residues. Trimming cost V 4 bases and J 5 bases, with 7 bases left between them. The CDR3 DNA reads TGCAGCGTTGTAGGGTTAGATACGCAGTATTTT. Its translation: CSVVGLDTQYF.

The chain links TRBV7-2 to TRBJ2-3; D not resolved. Trimming removed 4 bases at V and 2 bases at J, with 1 base between. The CDR3 totals 11 residues. Germline CDR1 is SGHTA and CDR2 is FQGNSA. The CDR3 protein is CASSSTDTQYF. In DNA, the CDR3 is TGTGCCAGCAGCTCCACAGATACGCAGTATTTT.

CDR3 bases: TGTGCCAGCAGCTTAGATATCTCCTCTGTGGCTTTCTTT. Amino acid sequence: CASSLDISSVAFF. This chain links TRBV7-2 with TRBJ1-1; D is unresolved. Germline V CDR1 and CDR2: SGHTA, FQGNSA. V lost 1 base and J 11 bases, leaving 14 bases between the germline ends. The CDR3 is 13 amino acids.

This clone was observed once. The chain employs TRBV5-5 and TRBJ2-1; no clear D. This CDR3 has 15 residues. Germline CDR1 reads SGHKS; CDR2 reads YYEKEE (reference sequence). The V end lost 1 base, the J end lost 8 bases, and 16 bases lay between the germline ends. CDR3 protein: CASSLSPLRRYEQFF. The CDR3 DNA reads as TGTGCCAGCAGCTTGTCACCATTGCGACGTTATGAGCAGTTCTTC.

This sequence joins TRBV5-4 and TRBJ1-1, with 7 bases fitting TRBD1. After removal of 1 base from V and 4 bases from J, the junction contained 13 bases not matched to a gene. Looked up from germline, CDR1 is SGHNT and CDR2 is YYREEE (reference sequence). This CDR3 is 17 amino acids long. The CDR3 DNA reads TGTGCCAGCAGCTTGTCCCTTAGACAGGGCTGGGTCACTGAAGCTTTCTTT. Its translation: CASSLSLRQGWVTEAFF.

V usage is TRBV19 and J usage is TRBJ1-5, with D perhaps TRBD1 (5 bases). The CDR3 consists of 14 residues. The V end was cut by 6 bases, the J end by 6 bases, with 15 bases between. Germline-derived CDR1 and CDR2 are LNHDA and SQIVND (reference sequence). CDR3 coding DNA: TGTGCCAGTAGCAGGGCGTTTTCGGGTCAGCCCCAGCATTTT. Residues: CASSRAFSGQPQHF.

The gene calls are TRBV19 and TRBJ1-6; D perhaps matches TRBD1 (5 bases). Germline V lookup: CDR1 LNHDA, CDR2 SQIVND (reference sequence). Trimming took off 3 bases at V and 9 bases at J, with 15 bases between the two ends. The CDR3 sequence is 15 residues long. The chain's CDR3 is CASSIGQGYRSPLHF. DNA of the CDR3: TGTGCCAGTAGTATTGGGCAGGGCTATCGTTCACCCCTCCACTTT.